This record covers a single TCR beta chain. Its target is unknown. The sample belongs to a study of T cells in localized non-small cell lung cancer. Findings of the study overall: One tumor region alone was sequenced, and heterogeneity therefore remains possible. The study found T cell clonality highest in uninvolved adjacent lung, above tumor. Median detection of top 100 tumor clones in adjacent lung was 55 to 60 clones.

Using immunoSEQ multiplex PCR, the repertoire was profiled, and TCRdb retains in-frame clones only, with some absent. This sample has about 2,400 clones; more than 35% occur once, and the top ten carry roughly 8%. In germline, CDR1 is MNHNS, CDR2 SASEGT. V was trimmed by 0 bases and J by 9 bases, leaving 15 bases between them. This CDR3 comprises 15 residues. Lacking atypia, the adjacent lung had been sampled at least 2 cm away from the tumor margin. The chain has TRBV6-1 and TRBJ1-5; D uncertain. The source is a man aged 40 to 75 with stage II lung adenocarcinoma. Sequencing was performed on normal lung tissue next to the tumor, taken before any cancer treatment. CDR3 DNA: TGTGCCAGCAGTGAAGCGGGAATAGATGCGAGGCCCCAGCATTTT. It specifies CASSEAGIDARPQHF.